Sequencing of this T cell receptor (beta chain) was carried out in a study of CD8+CD57+ T cells in acquired aplastic anemia. The wider study: Mean yield of DNA from sorted CD4+ and CD8+ cells was 3 to 3.5 ug.

Genomic DNA templated the TCR beta VDJ and CDR3 profiling. In TCRdb, the reads were re-called with MiXCR into one record per CDR3 protein. The sample lists about 180,000 distinct CDR3 sequences, about half occurring once. Points on this clonotype: Its antigen is undetermined.

With 10 bases clipped from V and 6 bases from J, the junction kept 2 bases outside the gene matches. Per germline, CDR1 ENHRY and CDR2 SYGVKD. The CDR3 is 12 residues long. Patients included in sequencing had previously demonstrated CD8+CD57+ cell expansion by flow cytometry. Every patient was diagnosed with severe acquired aplastic anemia. Patients had undergone no therapy by the time their blood was sampled. Overall study findings and caveats: Patients and controls turned out to have around 29 CD8+ CDR3 sequences in common.

The V gene is TRBV10-3, the J gene TRBJ2-1; 11 bases are a match to TRBD2. The specimen sequenced was sorted CD4+, CD8+, or CD8+CD57+ T cells (not recorded which) from PBMCs. The source is a human donor with aplastic anemia. The CDR3 region is CATLAGGNEQFF. The CDR3 bases are TGTGCCACCCTAGCGGGGGGCAATGAGCAGTTCTTC.